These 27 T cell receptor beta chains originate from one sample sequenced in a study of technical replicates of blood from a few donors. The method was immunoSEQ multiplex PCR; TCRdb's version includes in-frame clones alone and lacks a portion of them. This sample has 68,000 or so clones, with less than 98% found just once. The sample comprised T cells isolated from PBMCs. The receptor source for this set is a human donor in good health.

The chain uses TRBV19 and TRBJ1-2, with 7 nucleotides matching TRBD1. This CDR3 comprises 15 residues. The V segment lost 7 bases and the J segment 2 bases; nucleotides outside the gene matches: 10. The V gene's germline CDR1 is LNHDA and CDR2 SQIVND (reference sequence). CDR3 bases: TGTGCCAGTACCTCCCCGAGGGGGCTAAACTATGGCTACACCTTC. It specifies CASTSPRGLNYGYTF.

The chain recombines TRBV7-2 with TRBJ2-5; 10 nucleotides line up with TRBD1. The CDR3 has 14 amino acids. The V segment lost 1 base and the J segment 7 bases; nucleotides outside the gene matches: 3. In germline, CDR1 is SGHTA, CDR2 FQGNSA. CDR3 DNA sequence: TGTGCCAGCAGCTTAGGGGGACAGGGGATGACCCAGTACTTC. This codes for CASSLGGQGMTQYF.

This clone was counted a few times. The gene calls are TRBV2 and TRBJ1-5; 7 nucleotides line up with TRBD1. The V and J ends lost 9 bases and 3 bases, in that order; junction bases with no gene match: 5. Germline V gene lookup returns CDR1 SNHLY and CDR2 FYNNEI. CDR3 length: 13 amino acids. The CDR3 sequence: CARGTAINQPQHF. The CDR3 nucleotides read TGTGCCAGAGGGACAGCCATCAATCAGCCCCAGCATTTT.

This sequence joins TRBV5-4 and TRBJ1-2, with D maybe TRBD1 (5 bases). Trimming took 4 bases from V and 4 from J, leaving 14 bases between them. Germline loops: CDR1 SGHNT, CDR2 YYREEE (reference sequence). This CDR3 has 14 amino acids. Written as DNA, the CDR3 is TGTGCCAGCAGCCCAGGGCCAGACTTCTATGGCTACACCTTC. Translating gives CASSPGPDFYGYTF.

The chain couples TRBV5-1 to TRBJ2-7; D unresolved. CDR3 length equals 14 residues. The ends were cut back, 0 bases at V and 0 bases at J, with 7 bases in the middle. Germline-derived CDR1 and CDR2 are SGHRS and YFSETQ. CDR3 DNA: TGCGCCAGCAGCTTGGATGTAAACTCCTACGAGCAGTACTTC. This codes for CASSLDVNSYEQYF.

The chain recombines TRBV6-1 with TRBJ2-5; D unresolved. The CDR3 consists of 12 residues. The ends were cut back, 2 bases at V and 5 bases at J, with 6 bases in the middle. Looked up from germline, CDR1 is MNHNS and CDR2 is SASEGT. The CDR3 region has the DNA TGTGCCAGCAGTGAAACGAGGGAGACCCAGTACTTC. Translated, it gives CASSETRETQYF.

The CDR3 loop is CASSLERWLAGGLSSYEQYF. The CDR3 nucleotides are TGTGCCAGCAGCTTAGAGAGGTGGCTAGCGGGAGGACTTAGCTCCTACGAGCAGTACTTC. This chain uses TRBV11-3 with TRBJ2-7; 11 positions agree with TRBD2. The germline CDR1 and CDR2 sequences are SGHNT and YENEEA. V lost 0 bases, J lost 0 bases, and 13 bases stayed unmatched. The CDR3 totals 20 residues.

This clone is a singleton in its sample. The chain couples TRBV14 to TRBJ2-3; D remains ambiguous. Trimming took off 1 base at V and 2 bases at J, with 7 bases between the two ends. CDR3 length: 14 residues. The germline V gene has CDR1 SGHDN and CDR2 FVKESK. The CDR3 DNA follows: TGTGCCAGCAGCCAAGTTTATCTCACAGATACGCAGTATTTT. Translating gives CASSQVYLTDTQYF.

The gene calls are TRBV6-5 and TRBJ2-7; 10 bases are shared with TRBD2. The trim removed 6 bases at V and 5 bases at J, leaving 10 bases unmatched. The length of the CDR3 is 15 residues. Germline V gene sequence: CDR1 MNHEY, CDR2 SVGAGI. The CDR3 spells CASSYTSGISDEQYF. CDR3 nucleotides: TGTGCCAGCAGCTACACTAGCGGGATATCCGACGAGCAGTACTTC.

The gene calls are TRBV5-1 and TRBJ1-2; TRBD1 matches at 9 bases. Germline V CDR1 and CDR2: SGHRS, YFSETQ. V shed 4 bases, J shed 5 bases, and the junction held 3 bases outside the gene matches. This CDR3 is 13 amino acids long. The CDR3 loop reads CASSGDRVYGYTF. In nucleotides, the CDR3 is TGCGCCAGCAGCGGGGACAGGGTTTATGGCTACACCTTC.

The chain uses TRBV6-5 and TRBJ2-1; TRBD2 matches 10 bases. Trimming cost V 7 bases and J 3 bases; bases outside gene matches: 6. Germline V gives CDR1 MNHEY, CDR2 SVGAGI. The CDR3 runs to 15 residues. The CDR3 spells CASTPSSGSYNEQFF. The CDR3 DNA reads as TGTGCCAGCACTCCCTCTAGCGGGAGCTACAATGAGCAGTTCTTC.

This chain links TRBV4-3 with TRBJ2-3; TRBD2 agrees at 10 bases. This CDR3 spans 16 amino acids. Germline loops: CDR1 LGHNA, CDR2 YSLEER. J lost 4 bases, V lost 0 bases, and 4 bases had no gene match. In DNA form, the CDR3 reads TGCGCCAGCAGCCAAGATCACCTAGCGGGAGCAGATACGCAGTATTTT. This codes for CASSQDHLAGADTQYF.

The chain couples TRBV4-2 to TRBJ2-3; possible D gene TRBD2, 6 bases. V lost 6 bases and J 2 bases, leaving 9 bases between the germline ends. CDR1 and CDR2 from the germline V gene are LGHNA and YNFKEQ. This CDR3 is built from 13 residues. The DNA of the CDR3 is TGTGCCAGCAGTCTAGCGTACACAGATACGCAGTATTTT. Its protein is CASSLAYTDTQYF.

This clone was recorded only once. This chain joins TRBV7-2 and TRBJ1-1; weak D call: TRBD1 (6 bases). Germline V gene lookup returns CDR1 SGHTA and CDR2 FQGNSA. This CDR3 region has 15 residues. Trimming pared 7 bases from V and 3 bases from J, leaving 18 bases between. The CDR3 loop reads CASIVGGGGYTEAFF. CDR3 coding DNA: TGTGCCAGCATAGTGGGGGGCGGGGGATACACTGAAGCTTTCTTT.

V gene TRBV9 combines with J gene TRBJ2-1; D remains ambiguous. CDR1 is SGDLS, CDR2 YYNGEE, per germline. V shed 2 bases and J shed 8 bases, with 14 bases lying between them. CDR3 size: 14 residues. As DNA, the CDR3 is TGTGCCAGCAGCGTCTCGGCTGGGCCTGATGAGCAGTTCTTC. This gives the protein CASSVSAGPDEQFF.

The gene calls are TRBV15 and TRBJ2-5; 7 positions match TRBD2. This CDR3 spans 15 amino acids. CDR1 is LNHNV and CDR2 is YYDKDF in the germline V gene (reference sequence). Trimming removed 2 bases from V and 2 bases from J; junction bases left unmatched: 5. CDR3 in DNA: TGTGCCACCAGCAGAACCTCTAGCGGACAAGAGACCCAGTACTTC. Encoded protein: CATSRTSSGQETQYF. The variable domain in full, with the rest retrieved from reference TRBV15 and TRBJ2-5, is DAMVIQNPRYQVTQFGKPVTLSCSQTLNHNVMYWYQQKSSQAPKLLFHYYDKDFNNEADTPDNFQSRRPNTSFCFLDIRSPGLGDTAMYLCATSRTSSGQETQYFGPGTRLLVL.

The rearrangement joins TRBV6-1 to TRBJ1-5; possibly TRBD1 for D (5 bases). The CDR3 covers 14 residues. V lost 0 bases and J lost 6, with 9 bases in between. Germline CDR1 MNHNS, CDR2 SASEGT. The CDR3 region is CASSEAGRVQPQHF. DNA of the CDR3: TGTGCCAGCAGTGAAGCTGGCAGGGTTCAGCCCCAGCATTTT.

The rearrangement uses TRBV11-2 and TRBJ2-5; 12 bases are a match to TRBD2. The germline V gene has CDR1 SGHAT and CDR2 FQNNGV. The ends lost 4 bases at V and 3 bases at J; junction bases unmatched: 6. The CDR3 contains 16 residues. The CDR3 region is CASSSRLAGDEETQYF. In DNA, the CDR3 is TGTGCCAGCAGCTCCAGACTAGCGGGAGACGAAGAGACCCAGTACTTC.

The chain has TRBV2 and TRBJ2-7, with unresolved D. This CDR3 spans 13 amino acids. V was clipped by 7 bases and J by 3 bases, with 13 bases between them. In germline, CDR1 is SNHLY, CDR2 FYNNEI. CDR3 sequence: CASTDDTNYEQYF. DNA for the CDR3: TGTGCCAGCACCGATGACACGAACTACGAGCAGTACTTC.

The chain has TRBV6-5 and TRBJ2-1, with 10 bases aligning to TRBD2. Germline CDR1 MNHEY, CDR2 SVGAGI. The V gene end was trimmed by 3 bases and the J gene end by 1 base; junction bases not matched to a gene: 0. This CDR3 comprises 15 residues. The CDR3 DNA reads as TGTGCCAGCAGTTATAGCGGGAGGTCCTACAATGAGCAGTTCTTC. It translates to CASSYSGRSYNEQFF.

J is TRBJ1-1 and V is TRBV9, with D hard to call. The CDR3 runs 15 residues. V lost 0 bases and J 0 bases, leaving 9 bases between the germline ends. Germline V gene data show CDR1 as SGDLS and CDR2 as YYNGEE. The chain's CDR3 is CASSVVGQMNTEAFF. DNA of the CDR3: TGTGCCAGCAGCGTAGTGGGCCAGATGAACACTGAAGCTTTCTTT.

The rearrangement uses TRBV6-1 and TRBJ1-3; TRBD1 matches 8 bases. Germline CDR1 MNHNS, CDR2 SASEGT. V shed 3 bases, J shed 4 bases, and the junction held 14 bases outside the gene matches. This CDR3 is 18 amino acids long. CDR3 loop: CASSDLRDRLFEGNTIYF. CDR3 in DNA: TGTGCCAGCAGTGACCTCCGGGACAGGTTATTTGAGGGAAACACCATATATTTT.

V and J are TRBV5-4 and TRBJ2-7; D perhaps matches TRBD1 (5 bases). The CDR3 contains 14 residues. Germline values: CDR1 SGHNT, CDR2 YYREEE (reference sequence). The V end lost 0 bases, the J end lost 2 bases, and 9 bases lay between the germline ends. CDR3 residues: CASSLEGDTYEQYF. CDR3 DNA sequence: TGTGCCAGCAGCTTGGAAGGGGATACCTACGAGCAGTACTTC.

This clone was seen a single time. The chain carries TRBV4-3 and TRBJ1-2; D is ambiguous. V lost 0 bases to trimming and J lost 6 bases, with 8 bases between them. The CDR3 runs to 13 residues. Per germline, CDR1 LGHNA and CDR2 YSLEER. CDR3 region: CASSQDLEDGYTF. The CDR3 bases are TGCGCCAGCAGCCAAGATCTGGAGGATGGCTACACCTTC.

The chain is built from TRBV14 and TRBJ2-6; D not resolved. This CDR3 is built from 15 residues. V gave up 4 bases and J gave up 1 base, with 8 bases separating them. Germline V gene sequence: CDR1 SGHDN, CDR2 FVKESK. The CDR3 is CASSLFMSGANVLTF. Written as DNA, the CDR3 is TGTGCCAGCAGCCTTTTTATGTCTGGGGCCAACGTCCTGACTTTC.

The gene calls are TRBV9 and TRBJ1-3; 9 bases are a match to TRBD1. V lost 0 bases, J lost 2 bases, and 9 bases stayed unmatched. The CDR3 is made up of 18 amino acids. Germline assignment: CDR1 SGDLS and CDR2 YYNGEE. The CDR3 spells CASSVGFIQGAAGNTIYF. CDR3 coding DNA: TGTGCCAGCAGCGTAGGGTTTATACAGGGGGCAGCTGGAAACACCATATATTTT.

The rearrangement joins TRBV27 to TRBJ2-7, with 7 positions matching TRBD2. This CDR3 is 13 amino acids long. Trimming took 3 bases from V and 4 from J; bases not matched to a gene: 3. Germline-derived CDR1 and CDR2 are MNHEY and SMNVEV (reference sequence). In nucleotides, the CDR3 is TGTGCCAGCAGTTTGGGCGGGAGATACGAGCAGTACTTC. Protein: CASSLGGRYEQYF.